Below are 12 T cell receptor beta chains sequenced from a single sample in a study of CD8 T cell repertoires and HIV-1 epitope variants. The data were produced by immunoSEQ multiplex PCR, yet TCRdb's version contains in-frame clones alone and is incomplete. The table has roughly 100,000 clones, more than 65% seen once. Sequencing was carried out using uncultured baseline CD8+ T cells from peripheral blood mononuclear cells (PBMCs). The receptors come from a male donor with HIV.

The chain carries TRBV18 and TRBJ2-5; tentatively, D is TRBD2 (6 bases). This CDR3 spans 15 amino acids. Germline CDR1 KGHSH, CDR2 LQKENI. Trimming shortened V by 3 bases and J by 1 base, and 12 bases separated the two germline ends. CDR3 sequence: CASSPQGGAQETQYF. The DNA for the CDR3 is TGTGCCAGCTCACCCCAAGGCGGGGCCCAAGAGACCCAGTACTTC.

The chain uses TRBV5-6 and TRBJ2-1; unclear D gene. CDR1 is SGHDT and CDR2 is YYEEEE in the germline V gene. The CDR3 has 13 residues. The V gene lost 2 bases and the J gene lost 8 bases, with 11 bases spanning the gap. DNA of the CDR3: TGTGCCAGCAGCTTCTTAGAGATCGATGAGCAGTTCTTC. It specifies CASSFLEIDEQFF.

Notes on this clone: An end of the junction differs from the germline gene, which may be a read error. The chain's CDR3 is CARSEALLLRTKSNQPQHF. The CDR3 DNA follows: TGTGCCCGCAGTGAAGCGCTTCTGCTCAGGACGAAGAGCAATCAGCCCCAGCATTTT. The chain has TRBV2 and TRBJ1-5; no clear D. Germline CDR1 SNHLY, CDR2 FYNNEI. This CDR3 is built from 19 residues.

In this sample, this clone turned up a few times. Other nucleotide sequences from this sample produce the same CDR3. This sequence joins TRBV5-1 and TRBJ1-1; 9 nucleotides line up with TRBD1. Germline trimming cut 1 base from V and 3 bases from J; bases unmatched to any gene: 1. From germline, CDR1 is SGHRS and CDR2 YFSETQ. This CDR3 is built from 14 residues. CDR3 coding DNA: TGCGCCAGCAGCTTGACAGGGGGCGACACTGAAGCTTTCTTT. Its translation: CASSLTGGDTEAFF.

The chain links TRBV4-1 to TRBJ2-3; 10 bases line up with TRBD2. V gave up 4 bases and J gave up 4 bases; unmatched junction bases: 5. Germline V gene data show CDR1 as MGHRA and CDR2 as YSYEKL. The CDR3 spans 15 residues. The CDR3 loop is CASSLSGGIADTQYF. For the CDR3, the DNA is TGCGCCAGCAGCCTTAGCGGGGGGATCGCAGATACGCAGTATTTT.

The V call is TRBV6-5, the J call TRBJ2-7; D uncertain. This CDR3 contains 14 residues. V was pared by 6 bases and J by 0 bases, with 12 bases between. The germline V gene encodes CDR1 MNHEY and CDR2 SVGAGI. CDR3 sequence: CASSPLGISYEQYF. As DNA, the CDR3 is TGTGCCAGCAGCCCGTTAGGGATCTCCTACGAGCAGTACTTC.

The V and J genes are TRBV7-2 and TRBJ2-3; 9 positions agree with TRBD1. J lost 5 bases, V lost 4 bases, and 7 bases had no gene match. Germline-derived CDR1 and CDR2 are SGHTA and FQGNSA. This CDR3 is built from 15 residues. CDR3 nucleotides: TGTGCCAGCAGCTCATCGAGACAGGGGGGAGATACGCAGTATTTT. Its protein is CASSSSRQGGDTQYF.

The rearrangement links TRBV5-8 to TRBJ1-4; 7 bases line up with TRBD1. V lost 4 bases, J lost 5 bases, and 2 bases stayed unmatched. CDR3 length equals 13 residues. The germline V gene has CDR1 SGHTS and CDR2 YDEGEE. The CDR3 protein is CASSPRGNEKLFF. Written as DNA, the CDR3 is TGTGCCAGCAGCCCCAGGGGGAATGAAAAACTGTTTTTT.

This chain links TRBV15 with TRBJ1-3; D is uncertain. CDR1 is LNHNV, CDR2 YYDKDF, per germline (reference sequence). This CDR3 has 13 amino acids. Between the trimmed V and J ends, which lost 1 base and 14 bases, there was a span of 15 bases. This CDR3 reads CATSRVASRPLYF. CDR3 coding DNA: TGTGCCACCAGCAGAGTGGCCAGCCGTCCCCTATATTTT.

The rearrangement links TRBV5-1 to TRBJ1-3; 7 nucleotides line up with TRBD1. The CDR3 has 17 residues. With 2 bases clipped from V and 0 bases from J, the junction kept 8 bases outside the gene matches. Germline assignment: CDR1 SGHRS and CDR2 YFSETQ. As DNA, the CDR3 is TGCGCCAGCAGCTTCGAGTCCGGGACAGCCTCTGGAAACACCATATATTTT. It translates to CASSFESGTASGNTIYF.

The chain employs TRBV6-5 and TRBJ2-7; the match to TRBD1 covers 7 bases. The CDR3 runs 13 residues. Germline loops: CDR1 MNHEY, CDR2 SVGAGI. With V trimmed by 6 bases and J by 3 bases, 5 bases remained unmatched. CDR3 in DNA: TGTGCCAGCAGCCCGGGACAGAACTACGAGCAGTACTTC. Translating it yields CASSPGQNYEQYF.

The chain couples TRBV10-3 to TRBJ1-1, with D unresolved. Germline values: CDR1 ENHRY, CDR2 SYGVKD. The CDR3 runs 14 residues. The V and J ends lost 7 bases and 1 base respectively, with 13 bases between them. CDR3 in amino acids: CAITPSNENTEAFF. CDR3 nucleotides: TGTGCCATCACCCCAAGTAACGAGAACACTGAAGCTTTCTTT.